The clone carrying this TCR beta chain was seen more than once but under ten times. The antigen remains unidentified. The sample comes from a study of T cells after yellow fever vaccination. Study-level results: Only a minor proportion of clonotypes was detected across both CD4 and CD8 compartments. The presence of abundant clonotypes contaminating from the bulk population was possible in FACS-sorted repertoires. The booster saw the reappearance of most primary-vaccination clones (around 96% CD4, 70% to 90% CD8).

The ends were cut back, 5 bases at V and 0 bases at J, with 13 bases in the middle. The CDR3 is 15 residues long. Germline V lookup: CDR1 MGHRA, CDR2 YSYEKL. 5'RACE template switching added a universal primer site and UMIs to TCR cDNA. One entry per CDR3 protein, called by TCRdb with MiXCR from the 5' RACE reads. This table has under 550,000 distinct CDR3 sequences, 20% to 25% appearing once. The sequencing used PBMCs, collected about 20 days after the first yellow fever vaccination. This sequence joins TRBV4-1 and TRBJ1-1; TRBD1 might be the D (5 bases). This clonotype originated in a young man who received the YFV17D yellow fever vaccine. This CDR3 is CASSSPRGVNTEAFF. The CDR3 coding sequence is TGCGCCAGCAGCTCCCCCCGGGGGGTGAACACTGAAGCTTTCTTT.